The subject of this entry is one T cell receptor (beta chain). What it recognizes is unknown. The study gave focal radiation plus ipilimumab CTLA-4 blockade to patients with chemo-refractory metastatic non-small-cell lung cancer. The table came from immunoSEQ multiplex PCR; TCRdb's copy has only in-frame clones and leaves some out. The sample yields about 110,000 clones, about 83% seen once. These data come from a study of radiotherapy plus CTLA-4 blockade in lung cancer. Study overall: Of the patients, more than 15% showed objective responses and around 34% attained disease control. Study results and limitations: Expansion in blood of tumor-derived TCR clones was seen after radiotherapy plus ipilimumab. According to reports, early shifts in blood T cell clones, alongside interferon-beta, forecast response most accurately.

This sample comprised peripheral blood, obtained from a patient treated with radiotherapy plus ipilimumab. The clonotype comes from a human donor with non-small cell lung cancer that progressed on radiotherapy plus ipilimumab. Some clones in this sample may be carry-over from other donors' samples.

In nucleotides, the CDR3 is TGTGCCAGCAACTGGGGACGCAATTACTCCTATAATTCACCCCTCCACTTT. It encodes CASNWGRNYSYNSPLHF. J is TRBJ1-6 and V is TRBV5-5; a weak D match, TRBD1 (5 bases). The CDR3 spans 17 residues. V dropped 6 bases and J dropped 0 bases, with 16 bases sitting between them. Germline V gives CDR1 SGHKS, CDR2 YYEKEE (reference sequence).